These 11 T cell receptor beta chains originate from one sample sequenced in a study of T cell changes during pregnancy in multiple sclerosis (dated by TCRdb to between 2017 and 2020). The library was built by means of the immunoSEQ multiplex PCR assay. TCRdb provides this immuneACCESS table in a form limited to in-frame rearrangements. Some clones are lacking; in checked studies, under half of them reflect an unresolved V gene, and why the rest are absent is not known. This sample comprises about 65,000 clones, over 80% of them detected only once. Of the sample, 3% to 3.5% is held by the ten largest clones. The sample in question was CD8+ T cells from peripheral blood mononuclear cells, obtained in the third trimester of pregnancy. The receptors originated from a female donor in good health, enrolled as a control in a pregnancy study.

This clone came up a few times. The rearrangement joins TRBV19 to TRBJ1-1; no firm D call. CDR1 is LNHDA, CDR2 SQIVND, per germline (reference sequence). This CDR3 contains 13 residues. Trimming removed 0 bases from V and 11 bases from J, with 13 bases in between. CDR3 loop: CASSIDGEGEAFF. The CDR3, as DNA: TGTGCCAGTAGTATAGATGGGGAGGGCGAGGCTTTCTTT.

The chain links TRBV2 to TRBJ1-6, with D uncertain. The CDR3 totals 12 residues. Germline CDR1 is SNHLY and CDR2 is FYNNEI. The V gene lost 3 bases and the J gene lost 11 bases, with 8 bases spanning the gap. Here the CDR3 DNA reads TGTGCCAGCAGTGAGGAGTTCCCACCCCTCCACTTT. Protein sequence: CASSEEFPPLHF.

The gene calls are TRBV19 and TRBJ1-4; D unresolved. V lost 5 bases to trimming and J lost 5 bases, with 12 bases between them. CDR1 and CDR2 from the germline V gene are LNHDA and SQIVND (reference sequence). CDR3 size: 14 residues. This chain's CDR3 is CASSFNGPNEKLFF. The CDR3 region has the DNA TGTGCCAGTAGTTTCAATGGGCCGAATGAAAAACTGTTTTTT. The whole variable domain, filled in from reference TRBV19 and TRBJ1-4, reads DGGITQSPKYLFRKEGQNVTLSCEQNLNHDAMYWYRQDPGQGLRLIYYSQIVNDFQKGDIAEGYSVSREKKESFPLTVTSAQKNPTAFYLCASSFNGPNEKLFFGSGTQLSVL.

This chain connects TRBV5-6 to TRBJ2-2; 8 bases are a match to TRBD2. In germline, CDR1 is SGHDT, CDR2 YYEEEE. The V segment lost 3 bases and the J segment 7 bases; nucleotides outside the gene matches: 5. CDR3 length: 14 residues. The CDR3 DNA reads TGTGCCAGCAGCTCGGGACTAGAGAACGGGGAGCTGTTTTTT. The encoded protein is CASSSGLENGELFF.

The chain recombines TRBV5-6 with TRBJ1-2, with unresolved D. Trimming cost V 0 bases and J 2 bases, with 5 bases left between them. Germline V gene data show CDR1 as SGHDT and CDR2 as YYEEEE. The CDR3 spans 13 residues. CDR3 nucleotides: TGTGCCAGCAGCTTGGGGCAGAACTATGGCTACACCTTC. Protein: CASSLGQNYGYTF.

The CDR3 reads CASSLGSQTSGNTIYF. The CDR3 bases are TGTGCCAGCAGCTTGGGCTCACAAACCTCTGGAAACACCATATATTTT. V gene TRBV5-6 combines with J gene TRBJ1-3; D is unresolved. Trimming shortened V by 0 bases and J by 0 bases, and 10 bases separated the two germline ends. Germline V lookup: CDR1 SGHDT, CDR2 YYEEEE. The CDR3 consists of 16 residues.

This clone is termed medium-sized. The J gene is TRBJ2-1, the V gene TRBV6-4, with 9 bases fitting TRBD1. Germline assignment: CDR1 MRHNA and CDR2 SNTAGT. Unmatched junction bases numbered 0, after V lost 0 bases and J lost 6 bases. This CDR3 has 14 amino acids. CDR3 sequence: CASSDSTGGNEQFF. The CDR3 nucleotides read TGTGCCAGCAGTGACTCGACAGGGGGCAATGAGCAGTTCTTC.

The chain is built from TRBV9 and TRBJ2-3, with TRBD2 identical over 12 bases. V shed 4 bases, J shed 2 bases, and the junction held 8 bases outside the gene matches. The CDR3 covers 17 residues. The V gene's germline CDR1 is SGDLS and CDR2 YYNGEE. CDR3 DNA: TGTGCCAGCAGCCTGAGGACTAGCGGGGACTCCACAGATACGCAGTATTTT. Its protein is CASSLRTSGDSTDTQYF.

V gene TRBV7-6 combines with J gene TRBJ1-2, with a tentative D call TRBD1 (5 bases). Germline loops: CDR1 SGHVS, CDR2 FNYEAQ. Trimming stripped 1 base from V and 6 bases from J, with 6 bases between. The CDR3 loop spans 12 amino acids. This CDR3 is CASSLDRHGYTF. In DNA form, the CDR3 reads TGTGCCAGCAGCTTAGACAGGCATGGCTACACCTTC.

The gene calls are TRBV6-1 and TRBJ2-7, with TRBD1 matching 8 bases. After removal of 4 bases from V and 4 bases from J, the junction contained 6 bases not matched to a gene. CDR3 length: 14 residues. CDR1 MNHNS and CDR2 SASEGT come from the germline V gene. The CDR3 coding sequence is TGTGCCAGCAGTGCGACAGGGGCCGTTTACGAGCAGTACTTC. It encodes CASSATGAVYEQYF.

This sequence joins TRBV7-2 and TRBJ2-3; weak D call: TRBD2 (5 bases). The length of the CDR3 is 17 residues. Trimming removed 0 bases at V and 2 bases at J, with 15 bases between. The V gene's germline CDR1 is SGHTA and CDR2 FQGNSA. The CDR3 protein is CASSLAESGFLTDTQYF. The CDR3 nucleotides read TGTGCCAGCAGCTTAGCAGAGTCGGGATTTCTCACAGATACGCAGTATTTT.